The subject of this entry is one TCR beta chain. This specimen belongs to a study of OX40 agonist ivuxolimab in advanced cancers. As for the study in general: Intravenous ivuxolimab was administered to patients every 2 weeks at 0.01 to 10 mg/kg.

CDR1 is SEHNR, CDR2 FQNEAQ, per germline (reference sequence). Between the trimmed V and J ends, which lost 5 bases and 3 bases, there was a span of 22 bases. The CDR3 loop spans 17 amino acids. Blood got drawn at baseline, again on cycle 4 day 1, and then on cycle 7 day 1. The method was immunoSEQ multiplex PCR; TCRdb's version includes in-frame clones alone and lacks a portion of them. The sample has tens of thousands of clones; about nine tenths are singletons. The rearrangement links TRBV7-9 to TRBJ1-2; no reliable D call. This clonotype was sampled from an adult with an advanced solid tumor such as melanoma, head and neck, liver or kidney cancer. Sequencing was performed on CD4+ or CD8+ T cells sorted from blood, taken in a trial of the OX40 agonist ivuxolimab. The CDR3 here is CASSPLGSNGDDYGYTF. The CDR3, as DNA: TGTGCCAGCAGCCCCCTAGGAAGTAACGGCGACGACTATGGCTACACCTTC.